This paragraph covers one T cell receptor beta chain sequence. No cognate antigen has been identified for it. No base-level quality is on record; no much larger clone is a single base apart. These data are taken from a study of T cell responses to AZD1222 COVID-19 vaccine (dated by TCRdb to 2020 to 2023). Regarding the research as a whole: A total of 240 or so trial participants underwent TCR sequencing, of whom approximately 200 had received two doses of AZD1222 and some 26 had received two doses of the MenACWY control vaccine. Trial participants were enrolled by age into 18-55, 56-69 and 70-plus year subgroups, with roughly 150, 30 and 60 TCR-sequenced participants respectively.

The CDR3 regions of human TCRbeta chains were analyzed by immunosequencing. As for the original processing: Repertoire TCRs were checked for matches against a reference library of SARS-CoV-2-specific TCRs that had been generated using the MIRA antigen-specificity platform. Breadth was defined as the fraction of unique TCRs that were SARS-CoV-2-associated. Depth was defined as the fraction of total T cells that were SARS-CoV-2-associated. Each spike-specific TCR was assigned to its reactive spike region and to a CD4 or CD8 class using the MIRA data. Log10-transformed breadth and depth values were compared by one-way ANOVA with Sidak's multiple comparisons tests. TCRdb re-hosts the immuneACCESS table, in-frame sequences only. Its copies lack some clones; in the studies checked, an unresolved V gene accounts for under half of them, and the cause for the rest is not known. From that table come the V and J calls and clone size; the DNA was used to work out D and trimming. A total of 95,000 to 110,000 clones appear in this sample, about 85% of them only once. The ten largest clones add up to 4.5% to 6% of the sample.

V and J are truncated by 5 bases and 2 bases respectively, leaving an intervening sequence of 12 bases. CDR3 length: 13 amino acids, cysteine to phenylalanine. The kept DNA is CDR3 alone, 39 bases in frame from the first base. CDR1 and CDR2, per the germline V gene (reference sequence), are GTSNPN and SVGIG. Broader findings and caveats from the paper: Conclusions about previously exposed vaccinees were limited because only a handful of AZD1222 recipients were SARS-CoV-2 seropositive at baseline. After two AZD1222 doses, spike-specific TCR breadth and depth were significantly higher than at day 0 and than in MenACWY recipients. Epitopes outside the regions mutated in the B.1.351 and B.1.1.7 variants were reportedly recognized by nearly half of the unique spike-specific TCRs. In the small 56-69-year group, the increase in depth fell short of significance, most likely because of low power. Participants were mostly white British, with more females than males. The authors suggested clonal diversity may have been underestimated. No day 14 peak-response samples were available, so repertoires were characterized only after the peak T cell response. Vaccine-associated CD4 TCRs spanned the whole spike protein, with dominant responses in regions 160-218 and 743-854.

This specimen's time point label, per the study, means: about 28 days (+/-7) after the second vaccine dose. Because spike-specific TCR depth and breadth did not differ between the two schedules, AZD1222 recipients who got a second dose at roughly 4 weeks were pooled with those who got a second dose at roughly 12 weeks. The vaccinee samples were drawn from two UK trials, COV001 and COV002, one of which was a single-blind randomized controlled phase 2/3 trial testing AZD1222 (ChAdOx1 nCoV-19) in healthy adults. For TCRbeta chain sequencing, PBMC samples from trial participants were taken at day 0 and at day 28 after the second dose.

The chain is assembled from TRBV30 and TRBJ2-5; no D gene can be assigned with confidence. The sequences come from peripheral blood, collected 28 days after the second AZD1222 dose. The source is an adult who received the AZD1222 COVID-19 vaccine. The CDR3 region has the sequence CAWGDGQQETQYF. The sequenced DNA is TGTGCCTGGGGGGATGGGCAGCAAGAGACCCAGTACTTC.